Each of the 19 T cell receptor beta chains below was sequenced from the same sample in a study of tumor and adjacent non-tumor tissue in lung cancer. A modified ARM-PCR protocol with three rounds of nested PCR amplified TCRbeta. Each CDR3 protein is one row after TCRdb ran MiXCR on the multiplex PCR reads. The sample contains 60,000 to 85,000 distinct CDR3 sequences, 77% of which appear only once. This sample's RNA came from whole unsorted tissue. Sequenced: lung tumor tissue. The receptor source for this set is a woman in her forties or fifties with non-small cell lung cancer.

Regarding this clonotype: A read error may produce the germline difference seen at one junction end. The chain combines TRBV29-1 with TRBJ2-7; weak D call: TRBD1 (5 bases). This CDR3 is built from 11 residues. Germline-derived CDR1 and CDR2 are SQVTM and ANQGSEA. The DNA for the CDR3 is TGCAGCGTAACGGACACCTATGAGCACTACTTC. This encodes CSVTDTYEHYF.

This clonotype has just a few counts. It may be a read error: a sequence one base away is much more abundant. V and J are TRBV24-1 and TRBJ2-7, with D uncertain. There are 13 residues in the CDR3. Trimming stripped 3 bases from V and 5 bases from J, with 10 bases between. Germline lookup yields CDR1 KGHDR and CDR2 SFDVKD. CDR3 amino acids: CATSDLSGHEQYF. CDR3 bases: TGTGCCACCAGTGATCTCTCAGGCCACGAGCAGTACTTC.

A remark on this clonotype: The germline gene is not matched at one end of the junction; a read error may be the cause. The V call is TRBV11-1, the J call TRBJ2-1; 11 bases match TRBD2. CDR1 and CDR2 from the germline V gene are SGHAT and FQDESV (reference sequence). There are 15 residues in the CDR3. The CDR3 here is CTSDPGTSGDNEQFF. The CDR3 coding sequence is TGTACCAGCGACCCCGGGACTAGCGGCGACAATGAGCAGTTCTTC.

This clonotype occurred many times. The rearrangement links TRBV6-1 to TRBJ2-3, with 8 bases lining up with TRBD2. The CDR3 extends over 20 amino acids. Germline lookup yields CDR1 MNHNS and CDR2 SASEGT. V gave up 2 bases and J gave up 0 bases; unmatched junction bases: 16. This CDR3 is CASSEIPWESGRPSTDTQYF. The CDR3 nucleotides read TGTGCCAGCAGTGAAATTCCGTGGGAGAGCGGGAGACCAAGCACAGATACGCAGTATTTT.

Worth noting for this clonotype: Sequence at one end of the junction differs from germline and may be a read error. The chain recombines TRBV5-6 with TRBJ2-7, with D perhaps matching TRBD1 (7 bases). There are 17 residues in the CDR3. Germline V gives CDR1 SGHDT, CDR2 YYEEEE. For the CDR3, the DNA is TGTGCCAGCAGCGCGGACAGGACTACGATCACCCCCTACGAGCGGTACTTC. Protein sequence: CASSADRTTITPYERYF.

With respect to this clonotype: This could be a read error, since a much larger clone is one nucleotide away. The chain combines TRBV7-9 with TRBJ1-1, with a weak D call TRBD1 (5 bases). The CDR3 runs 14 residues. CDR1 is SEHNR and CDR2 is FQNEAQ in the germline V gene (reference sequence). CDR3: CASNLESGGTEAFF. CDR3 coding DNA: TGTGCCAGCAACTTAGAAAGTGGGGGCACTGAAGCTTTCTTT. Full variable domain (missing parts from reference TRBV7-9 and TRBJ1-1): DTGVSQNPRHKITKRGQNVTFRCDPISEHNRLYWYRQTLGQGPEFLTYFQNEAQLEKSRLLSDRFSAERPKGSFSTLEIQRTEQGDSAMYLCASNLESGGTEAFFGQGTRLTVV.

As concerns this clonotype: The junction shows a germline mismatch at one end, possibly a read error. This chain connects TRBV6-1 to TRBJ2-7, with D tentatively TRBD2 (6 bases). CDR3 length: 16 amino acids. CDR1 is MNHNS and CDR2 is SASEGT in the germline V gene. The CDR3 here is CASTIRLESDSYELYF. The CDR3 DNA is TGTGCCAGCACTATCCGACTAGAAAGCGATTCCTACGAGCTGTACTTC.

J is TRBJ2-3 and V is TRBV20-1, with D perhaps matching TRBD2 (5 bases). This CDR3 spans 14 amino acids. The V gene lost 1 base and the J gene lost 2 bases, with 10 bases spanning the gap. Germline values: CDR1 DFQATT, CDR2 SNEGSKA (reference sequence). CDR3 region: CSARVVSATDTQYF. CDR3 in DNA: TGCAGTGCTAGAGTGGTTAGCGCCACAGATACGCAGTATTTT.

This clonotype occurred many times. V is TRBV10-3 and J is TRBJ1-1, with D maybe TRBD1 (6 bases). The ends were cut back, 2 bases at V and 8 bases at J, with 9 bases in the middle. The CDR3 is made up of 12 amino acids. The V gene's germline CDR1 is ENHRY and CDR2 SYGVKD. The CDR3 nucleotides read TGTGCCATCAGTGAGGGGGGGACAGAAGCTTTCTTT. It is translated as CAISEGGTEAFF.

Regarding this clonotype: Sequence at one end of the junction differs from germline and may be a read error. The J gene is TRBJ1-4, the V gene TRBV11-2, with D unresolved. This CDR3 spans 14 amino acids. CDR1 and CDR2 (germline): SGHAT, FQNNGV. The CDR3: CASSLAEINEELFF. In nucleotides, the CDR3 is TGTGCCAGTAGCTTAGCAGAGATTAATGAAGAACTGTTTTTT.

To note about this clonotype: Its ends do not fully match the called genes, so a read error is possible. This chain uses TRBV6-5 with TRBJ1-4; 9 bases match TRBD1. Germline V gene sequence: CDR1 MNHEY, CDR2 SVGAGI. The CDR3 has 20 residues. The CDR3 bases are TGTGTCAGCAGTTACTCGATGGGCCTCGGGACAGGGCCTCTTAATGAAATACTGTTTTTT. Translating it yields CVSSYSMGLGTGPLNEILFF.

About this clonotype itself: A much larger clone lies one base from this, so it may be a read error. The V and J genes are TRBV28 and TRBJ2-2; D is unresolved. This CDR3 spans 13 amino acids. Germline values: CDR1 MDHEN, CDR2 SYDVKM. CDR3 DNA: TGTGTCTCGAGGTACCCAAACACCGGGGAGCTGTTTTTT. It is translated as CVSRYPNTGELFF. The full variable domain, completed using reference TRBV28 and TRBJ2-2, is DVKVTQSSRYLVKRTGEKVFLECVQDMDHENMFWYRQDPGLGLRLIYFSYDVKMKEKGDIPEGYSVSREKKERFSLILESASTNQTSMYLCVSRYPNTGELFFGEGSRLTVL.

Only one count was recorded for this clonotype. The missing conserved phenylalanine or tryptophan at the end of this CDR3 makes a read error likely. DNA for the CDR3: TGTGCCAGCAGTACAGTCCTCGGGCAGCAGTACATC. This codes for CASSTVLGQQYI. V and J are TRBV6-1 and TRBJ2-7, with no clear D. V was shortened by 5 bases and J by 8 bases, with 13 bases between the two germline ends. The CDR3 covers 12 residues. The germline gives CDR1 MNHNS, CDR2 SASEGT.

In its sample, this clonotype was seen once. The V call is TRBV7-9, the J call TRBJ1-1, with D possibly being TRBD1 (5 bases). CDR3 length equals 16 residues. Per the germline V gene, CDR1 is SEHNR and CDR2 is FQNEAQ (reference sequence). V lost 5 bases and J lost 1, with 17 bases in between. CDR3 loop: CASSKGPLGPNTEAFF. The CDR3, as DNA: TGTGCCAGCAGCAAGGGACCCTTGGGGCCGAACACTGAAGCTTTCTTT.

V is TRBV11-2 and J is TRBJ1-5; D is unresolved. The V gene's germline CDR1 is SGHAT and CDR2 FQNNGV. The CDR3 has 15 residues. V was pared by 3 bases and J by 11 bases, with 20 bases between. In DNA, the CDR3 is TGTGCCAGCAGCTTTGATGGATTGTGCAATCAATCCCAGCATTTT. The encoded protein is CASSFDGLCNQSQHF.

This clonotype showed up many times. This chain connects TRBV6-2 or TRBV6-3 to TRBJ1-1; D is undetermined. Looked up from germline, CDR1 is MNHEY and CDR2 is SVGEGT. CDR3 size: 11 residues. With 5 bases removed from V and 5 bases from J, the gap between germline ends came to 6 bases. For the CDR3, the DNA is TGTGCCAGCAGTATTGGTACTGAAGCTTTCTTT. Encoded protein: CASSIGTEAFF.

As for this clonotype: The junction differs from germline at one of its ends, possibly a read error. This sequence joins TRBV29-1 and TRBJ1-1; 8 positions match TRBD1. Germline V lookup: CDR1 SQVTM, CDR2 ANQGSEA. The CDR3 is 13 residues long. The CDR3 here is CNGAGTGNTEAFF. CDR3 bases: TGTAACGGGGCCGGGACAGGGAACACTGAAGCTTTCTTT.

As for this clonotype: A single base separates this from a much larger clone, so it may be a read error. The chain carries TRBV5-1 and TRBJ1-1; 8 nucleotides match TRBD1. V lost 9 bases to trimming and J lost 3 bases; unmatched junction nucleotides: 13. The CDR3 covers 15 residues. From germline, CDR1 is SGHRS and CDR2 YFSETQ. CDR3 in DNA: TGCGCCAACAGGCGGGAGACAGGGGCCTACACTGAAGCTTTCTTT. It codes for CANRRETGAYTEAFF.

Comment on this clonotype: One junction end does not reproduce the germline sequence, and a read error may be involved. The chain combines TRBV4-2 with TRBJ1-5; a weak D match, TRBD1 (5 bases). This CDR3 is 19 amino acids long. Germline V CDR1 and CDR2: LGHNA, YNFKEQ. For the CDR3, the DNA is TGTGCTAGCAGCCCGCGACCCACCAACAGGACCCTGGGCAATCAGTCCCAGCATTTT. It specifies CASSPRPTNRTLGNQSQHF.